This entry features one T cell receptor beta chain sequence. The sample originates from a study of blood T cell repertoires in COVID-19. On the study more broadly: Sites in the United States, Italy and Spain provided acute and convalescent COVID-19 samples. PBMCs, B-cell-depleted T cells, or T cells were the source of the cDNA or gDNA that made up the material.

Generated by immunoSEQ multiplex PCR, the TCRdb table keeps only in-frame clones and is missing some. In the table there are more than 300,000 clones, roughly 90% of which are singletons. Germline CDR1 LNHDA, CDR2 SQIVND (reference sequence). The CDR3 contains 15 residues. Trimming removed 1 base from V and 7 bases from J, with 13 bases in between. The specimen sequenced was peripheral blood. The clonotype originates from a woman in her twenties or thirties with COVID-19, enrolled during active disease. The chain uses TRBV19 and TRBJ1-4; D possibly corresponds to TRBD1 (6 bases). The chain's CDR3 is CASSIGRGSFEKLFF. DNA for the CDR3: TGTGCCAGTAGTATAGGCAGGGGCTCTTTTGAAAAACTGTTTTTT. Supplemented by reference TRBV19 and TRBJ1-4, the full variable domain reads DGGITQSPKYLFRKEGQNVTLSCEQNLNHDAMYWYRQDPGQGLRLIYYSQIVNDFQKGDIAEGYSVSREKKESFPLTVTSAQKNPTAFYLCASSIGRGSFEKLFFGSGTQLSVL.